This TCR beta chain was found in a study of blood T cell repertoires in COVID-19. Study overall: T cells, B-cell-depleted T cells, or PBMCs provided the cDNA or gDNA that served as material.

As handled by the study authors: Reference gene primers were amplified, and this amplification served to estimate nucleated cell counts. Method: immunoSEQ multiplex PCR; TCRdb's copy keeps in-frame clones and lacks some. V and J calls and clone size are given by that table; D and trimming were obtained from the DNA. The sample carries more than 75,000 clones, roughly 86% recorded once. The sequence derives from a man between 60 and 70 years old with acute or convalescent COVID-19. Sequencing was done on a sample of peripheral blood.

As DNA, the CDR3 is TGTGCCAGCAGCGCCGGGACAGGGGTTACTGAAGCTTTCTTT. This translates into CASSAGTGVTEAFF. This chain uses TRBV7-3 with TRBJ1-1; TRBD1 agrees at 10 bases. Germline loops: CDR1 SGHTA, CDR2 FQGTGA. The CDR3 runs 14 residues. J gave up 5 bases and V 5 bases, and 5 bases lay outside the gene matches.